Below are 19 T cell receptor beta chains sequenced from a single sample in a study of T cell repertoires in cytomegalovirus infection. These receptors' targets are unknown. From the reads, TCRdb called clonotypes with MiXCR, one entry per CDR3 protein. The table records roughly 990,000 distinct CDR3 sequences, around 30% of them present only once. Sequencing used cultured CD8+ T cells from PBMCs, obtained from culture after CMV antigen stimulation. The receptors derive from a human donor in good health (CMV status not recorded). Some clones in this sample may be carry-over from other donors' samples.

A word on this clonotype: A read error is possible here, since a much larger clone lies one base away. V is TRBV12-3 or TRBV12-4 and J is TRBJ2-3; D perhaps matches TRBD2 (5 bases). The CDR3 length is 12 residues. The germline V and J ends were trimmed by 5 bases and 9 bases, with 12 bases remaining between them. The CDR3 spells CASSKEAGTQYF. The CDR3 DNA is TGTGCCAGCAGTAAGGAGGCTGGAACGCAGTATTTT.

This clonotype was found a few times. This chain uses TRBV28 with TRBJ1-2, with D maybe TRBD1 (5 bases). CDR3 length: 15 residues. V was pared by 0 bases and J by 2 bases, with 10 bases between. Germline V lookup: CDR1 MDHEN, CDR2 SYDVKM. In nucleotides, the CDR3 is TGTGCCAGCAGTTTATGGGCAGGGATAAACTATGGCTACACCTTC. Its protein product is CASSLWAGINYGYTF.

J is TRBJ2-4 and V is TRBV4-1, with D possibly matching TRBD1 (6 bases). Germline CDR1 reads MGHRA; CDR2 reads YSYEKL. The V end was cut by 1 base, the J end by 4 bases, with 20 bases between. This CDR3 has 18 residues. CDR3 in amino acids: CASSQGSVGGQFKNIQYF. The CDR3 bases are TGCGCCAGCAGCCAAGGTTCCGTTGGAGGACAGTTTAAAAACATTCAGTACTTC.

This clonotype was picked up many times. The gene calls are TRBV10-3 and TRBJ1-1; D gene uncertain. This CDR3 region has 13 residues. Between the trimmed V and J ends, which lost 0 bases and 4 bases, there was a span of 6 bases. The germline gives CDR1 ENHRY, CDR2 SYGVKD. The CDR3 loop reads CAISESLGTEAFF. The CDR3 nucleotides are TGTGCCATCAGTGAGTCATTAGGCACTGAAGCTTTCTTT.

V is TRBV6-1 and J is TRBJ2-3; tentative D call: TRBD1 (5 bases). The V end lost 2 bases, the J end lost 4 bases, and 13 bases lay between the germline ends. CDR1 MNHNS and CDR2 SASEGT come from the germline V gene. This CDR3 is built from 15 residues. This CDR3 is CASSEYHWGPDTQYF. As DNA, the CDR3 is TGTGCCAGCAGTGAATATCACTGGGGCCCAGATACGCAGTATTTT.

This chain connects TRBV19 to TRBJ2-1; D gene ambiguous. Germline V gives CDR1 LNHDA, CDR2 SQIVND (reference sequence). The CDR3 is 15 residues long. Trimming shortened V by 1 base and J by 0 bases, and 7 bases separated the two germline ends. CDR3 sequence reads: CASSIGWGSYNEQFF. The CDR3 nucleotides are TGTGCCAGTAGTATAGGATGGGGCTCCTACAATGAGCAGTTCTTC. The full variable domain, completed using reference TRBV19 and TRBJ2-1, is DGGITQSPKYLFRKEGQNVTLSCEQNLNHDAMYWYRQDPGQGLRLIYYSQIVNDFQKGDIAEGYSVSREKKESFPLTVTSAQKNPTAFYLCASSIGWGSYNEQFFGPGTRLTVL.

The chain recombines TRBV19 with TRBJ1-5; tentatively, D is TRBD1 (5 bases). Germline lookup yields CDR1 LNHDA and CDR2 SQIVND (reference sequence). The CDR3 is 15 amino acids. V lost 5 bases and J lost 0, with 11 bases in between. The CDR3 bases are TGTGCCAGTAGTGTTACAGACAGTAGCAATCAGCCCCAGCATTTT. This gives the protein CASSVTDSSNQPQHF.

This clonotype was counted at least ten times. The rearrangement uses TRBV7-2 and TRBJ1-2; no definite D call. V lost 5 bases and J lost 8, with 18 bases in between. There are 14 residues in the CDR3. Germline CDR1 is SGHTA and CDR2 is FQGNSA. Here the CDR3 reads CASSPPRWEIGYTF. The CDR3 region has the DNA TGTGCCAGCAGCCCCCCCAGATGGGAAATAGGCTACACCTTC.

This clonotype was detected ten times or more. The chain combines TRBV7-6 with TRBJ2-3; 9 nucleotides agree with TRBD1. This CDR3 comprises 16 residues. Germline V gene lookup returns CDR1 SGHVS and CDR2 FNYEAQ. V gave up 4 bases and J gave up 3 bases; unmatched junction bases: 8. The CDR3 DNA reads as TGTGCCAGCAGCTCATCACAGGGGGCCGGGACAGATACGCAGTATTTT. Translation gives CASSSSQGAGTDTQYF. Supplemented by reference TRBV7-6 and TRBJ2-3, the full variable domain reads GAGVSQSPRYKVTKRGQDVALRCDPISGHVSLYWYRQALGQGPEFLTYFNYEAQQDKSGLPNDRFSAERPEGSISTLTIQRTEQRDSAMYRCASSSSQGAGTDTQYFGPGTRLTVL.

V is TRBV24-1 and J is TRBJ2-5; 8 bases map to TRBD1. With 4 bases clipped from V and 5 bases from J, the junction kept 11 bases outside the gene matches. The length of the CDR3 is 16 residues. CDR1 and CDR2 (germline): KGHDR, SFDVKD. CDR3 sequence reads: CATSDTGTGYSETQYF. Here the CDR3 DNA reads TGTGCCACCAGTGACACCGGGACAGGCTATTCGGAGACCCAGTACTTC.

This clonotype was seen only a few times. The rearrangement uses TRBV12-5 and TRBJ1-6; TRBD1 aligns across 7 bases. The germline CDR1 and CDR2 sequences are LGHNT and FRNRAP. The CDR3 sequence is 14 residues long. V lost 4 bases, J lost 5 bases, and 2 bases stayed unmatched. The CDR3 region has the DNA TGTGCTAGTGGTTCTACAGGGGATAATTCACCCCTCCACTTT. Residues: CASGSTGDNSPLHF. Filled out from reference TRBV12-5 and TRBJ1-6, the complete variable domain reads DARVTQTPRHKVTEMGQEVTMRCQPILGHNTVFWYRQTMMQGLELLAYFRNRAPLDDSGMPKDRFSAEMPDATLATLKIQPSEPRDSAVYFCASGSTGDNSPLHFGNGTRLTVT.

This clonotype has more than one count but fewer than ten. The chain's CDR3 is CASSLVGGFNQPQHF. CDR3 sequence (DNA): TGTGCCAGCAGCTTAGTGGGGGGATTCAATCAGCCCCAGCATTTT. The V and J genes are TRBV7-6 and TRBJ1-5; tentatively, D is TRBD1 (5 bases). This CDR3 contains 15 residues. The V end lost 1 base, the J end lost 3 bases, and 10 bases lay between the germline ends. The germline V gene encodes CDR1 SGHVS and CDR2 FNYEAQ.

This clonotype was seen a handful of times. A much larger clone sits a single nucleotide away, making a read error possible. The J gene is TRBJ2-7, the V gene TRBV7-6; no clear D gene. Germline loops: CDR1 SGHVS, CDR2 FNYEAQ. The V gene lost 1 base and the J gene lost 0 bases, with 4 bases spanning the gap. The CDR3 has 13 amino acids. CDR3: CASSLENSYEQYF. Written as DNA, the CDR3 is TGTGCCAGCAGCTTAGAGAACTCCTACGAGCAGTACTTC. The full variable domain, with the rest looked up from reference TRBV7-6 and TRBJ2-7, is GAGVSQSPRYKVTKRGQDVALRCDPISGHVSLYWYRQALGQGPEFLTYFNYEAQQDKSGLPNDRFSAERPEGSISTLTIQRTEQRDSAMYRCASSLENSYEQYFGPGTRLTVT.

This clonotype has a handful of counts. CDR3 DNA sequence: TGTGCCAGCAGAGATACAGCCGGAGTGTACCAAGAGACCCAGTACTTC. Encoded protein: CASRDTAGVYQETQYF. J is TRBJ2-5 and V is TRBV7-9; D is uncertain. Trimming cost V 6 bases and J 0 bases, with 17 bases left between them. Per the germline V gene, CDR1 is SEHNR and CDR2 is FQNEAQ (reference sequence). CDR3 size: 16 residues.

The CDR3 region is CASSSGQGAEKNSPLHF. CDR3 sequence (DNA): TGCGCCAGCAGCTCAGGCCAGGGGGCAGAGAAAAATTCACCCCTCCACTTT. The chain joins TRBV4-1 to TRBJ1-6, with TRBD1 identical over 8 bases. CDR3 size: 17 residues. The V gene end was trimmed by 5 bases and the J gene end by 7 bases; junction bases not matched to a gene: 13. CDR1 is MGHRA and CDR2 is YSYEKL in the germline V gene.

This clonotype was found a few times. The V call is TRBV6-5, the J call TRBJ2-1; 8 bases match TRBD2. CDR1 MNHEY and CDR2 SVGAGI come from the germline V gene. There are 18 residues in the CDR3. Unmatched junction bases numbered 13, after V lost 4 bases and J lost 2 bases. CDR3 in DNA: TGTGCCAGCAGTTCCGTCCCCTCCGGGGGGGCCGCCTACAATGAGCAGTTCTTC. It encodes CASSSVPSGGAAYNEQFF.

The rearrangement links TRBV11-2 to TRBJ2-7; D is unresolved. Looked up from germline, CDR1 is SGHAT and CDR2 is FQNNGV. The V end lost 2 bases, the J end lost 7 bases, and 21 bases lay between the germline ends. The CDR3 is made up of 16 amino acids. CDR3 in DNA: TGTGCCAGCAGCTTATGGGCTCGTAAAGTGCTCCCGGAGCAGTACGTC. Its protein is CASSLWARKVLPEQYV.

The rearrangement joins TRBV19 to TRBJ2-1; possibly TRBD2 for D (5 bases). V gave up 7 bases and J gave up 4 bases, with 29 bases separating them. The germline V gene has CDR1 LNHDA and CDR2 SQIVND (reference sequence). There are 19 residues in the CDR3. The DNA for the CDR3 is TGTGCCAGTACCCAAGGCCCCCGGGAATTACCACTTTTTTACAATGAGCAGTTCTTC. It yields the protein CASTQGPRELPLFYNEQFF.

The chain combines TRBV6-2 or TRBV6-3 with TRBJ1-6; TRBD1 aligns across 8 bases. J lost 7 bases, V lost 4 bases, and 12 bases had no gene match. The CDR3 spans 17 residues. Germline V gene sequence: CDR1 MNHEY, CDR2 SVGEGT. CDR3 nucleotides: TGTGCCAGCAGTTTCGACCCCCAGGGGGCCTCGAATTCACCCCTCCACTTT. Residues: CASSFDPQGASNSPLHF.